This T cell receptor (beta chain) was documented in a study of cytomegalovirus exposure and HLA in healthy donors. The CDR3 spans 18 residues. J lost 0 bases, V lost 3 bases, and 11 bases had no gene match. CDR1 and CDR2 (germline): SEHNR, FQNEAQ (reference sequence). 60 Vbeta and 13 Jbeta primers were used in PCR. Only in-frame clones appear in the TCRdb table, and some are missing; sequencing was by immunoSEQ multiplex PCR. The sample has approximately 110,000 clones, less than 75% seen once. The chain links TRBV7-9 to TRBJ2-3, with TRBD1 matching over 8 bases. Specimen: PBMCs. This clonotype originated in a man aged 35 to 55 in good health and CMV-seropositive. This CDR3 reads CASSFKGLQGASTDTQYF. CDR3 DNA: TGTGCCAGCAGCTTCAAGGGGTTGCAGGGGGCCAGCACAGATACGCAGTATTTT.